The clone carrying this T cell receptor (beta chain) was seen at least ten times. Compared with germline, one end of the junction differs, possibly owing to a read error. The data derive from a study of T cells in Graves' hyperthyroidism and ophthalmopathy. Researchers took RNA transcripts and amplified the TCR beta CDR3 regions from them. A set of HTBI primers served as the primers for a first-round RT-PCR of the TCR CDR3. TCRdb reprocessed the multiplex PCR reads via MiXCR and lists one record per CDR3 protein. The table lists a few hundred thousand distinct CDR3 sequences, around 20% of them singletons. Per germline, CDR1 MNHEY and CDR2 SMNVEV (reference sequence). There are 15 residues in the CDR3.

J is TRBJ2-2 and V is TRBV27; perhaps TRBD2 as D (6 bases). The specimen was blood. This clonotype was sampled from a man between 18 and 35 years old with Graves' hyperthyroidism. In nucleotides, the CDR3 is TGTGCCAGCAGTTTAGCGGGGTGGAACAGCGGGGAGCTGTTTTTT. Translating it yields CASSLAGWNSGELFF.